This T cell receptor (beta chain) was profiled in a study of blood T cell repertoires in COVID-19. The protocol was immunoSEQ multiplex PCR, while the TCRdb copy is restricted to in-frame clones and leaves out a portion. The table records approximately 330,000 clones, 85% to 90% of them present only once. V gave up 6 bases and J gave up 7 bases; unmatched junction bases: 10. Looked up from germline, CDR1 is MNHEY and CDR2 is SVGAGI. The CDR3 loop spans 14 amino acids. This receptor was taken from a woman aged 45-60 years with active or convalescent COVID-19. This sequence joins TRBV6-5 and TRBJ1-2; 8 bases map to TRBD1. The sequencing input was peripheral blood. DNA of the CDR3: TGTGCCAGCAGGTTATCAGGGGGCCGGGGTGGCTACACCTTC. Its protein is CASRLSGGRGGYTF.